The 9 T cell receptor beta chains below come from one sample, sequenced in a study of shared clonotypes between healthy human individuals. Sequencing used immunoSEQ multiplex PCR; TCRdb keeps in-frame clones, though not all of them. The top ten hold 0.13% of the sample, which has roughly 2 million clones, 95% seen once. The sequenced sample was naive CD4+ T cells sorted from blood. Subset given: CD45RA+ positively selected. These receptors were obtained from a man aged 18-30 years in good health.

This chain links TRBV30 with TRBJ2-1, with 8 positions matching TRBD2. V lost 1 base, J lost 7 bases, and 9 bases stayed unmatched. The CDR3 spans 15 residues. The germline CDR1 and CDR2 sequences are GTSNPN and SVGIG (reference sequence). CDR3 bases: TGTGCCTGGAGTGGAGGACTAGCCTCCTCAAATGAGCAGTTCTTC. The encoded protein is CAWSGGLASSNEQFF.

This clone was picked up one time. The rearrangement links TRBV2 to TRBJ2-3; no reliable D call. Germline-derived CDR1 and CDR2 are SNHLY and FYNNEI. Trimming shortened V by 3 bases and J by 8 bases, and 3 bases separated the two germline ends. This CDR3 is 10 amino acids long. CDR3 sequence (DNA): TGTGCCAGCAGTGATTTTACGCAGTATTTT. Protein product: CASSDFTQYF.

In its sample, this clone was seen once. V is TRBV30 and J is TRBJ1-6; D not certain. V lost 0 bases to trimming and J lost 8 bases, with 8 bases between them. Germline lookup yields CDR1 GTSNPN and CDR2 SVGIG (reference sequence). This CDR3 is 13 amino acids long. The CDR3 nucleotides read TGTGCCTGGAGTGTAAATTTCGATTCACCCCTCCACTTT. Amino acids: CAWSVNFDSPLHF.

The genes are TRBV7-2 and TRBJ2-2; unclear D gene. CDR1 and CDR2 from the germline V gene are SGHTA and FQGNSA. The CDR3 loop spans 13 amino acids. V was shortened by 2 bases and J by 6 bases, with 7 bases between the two germline ends. The CDR3 nucleotides are TGTGCCAGCAGCTTAAGACACGCCGGGGAGCTGTTTTTT. Translated, it gives CASSLRHAGELFF.

The CDR3 DNA sequence: TGTGCCAGCAGCCTCCTTAGCGGGGAGCAGTTCTTC. Its protein product is CASSLLSGEQFF. The gene calls are TRBV7-2 and TRBJ2-1; 7 bases match TRBD2. The V segment lost 5 bases and the J segment 10 bases; nucleotides outside the gene matches: 5. In germline, CDR1 is SGHTA, CDR2 FQGNSA. The CDR3 has 12 residues.

This clone was observed a few times. The chain links TRBV2 to TRBJ2-7, with D possibly being TRBD1 or TRBD2 (5 bases each). V shed 6 bases and J shed 6 bases, with 18 bases lying between them. This CDR3 comprises 14 residues. From germline, CDR1 is SNHLY and CDR2 FYNNEI. CDR3 coding DNA: TGTGCCAGCAGGGAACGGGACGCCCTCGTCGAGCAGTACTTC. This codes for CASRERDALVEQYF.

The chain is built from TRBV5-1 and TRBJ1-1, with D unclear. V lost 0 bases, J lost 7 bases, and 10 bases lay in between. This CDR3 has 13 amino acids. CDR1 is SGHRS and CDR2 is YFSETQ in the germline V gene. The CDR3 here is CASSLAASREAFF. The CDR3 bases are TGCGCCAGCAGCTTGGCAGCGAGCCGTGAAGCTTTCTTT.

This chain links TRBV6-6 with TRBJ2-5, with D hard to call. CDR3 length equals 15 residues. With 0 bases removed from V and 0 bases from J, the gap between germline ends came to 8 bases. Germline CDR1 MNHNY, CDR2 SVGAGI (reference sequence). DNA for the CDR3: TGTGCCAGCAGTTACTCGTCGCTAGACCAAGAGACCCAGTACTTC. It yields the protein CASSYSSLDQETQYF.

This chain links TRBV15 with TRBJ2-7; weak D call: TRBD2 (5 bases). The CDR3 covers 15 residues. V shed 3 bases and J shed 0 bases, with 12 bases lying between them. CDR1 and CDR2 (germline): LNHNV, YYDKDF (reference sequence). The CDR3 is CATSRVSGRSYEQYF. In DNA, the CDR3 is TGTGCCACCAGCAGGGTAAGCGGACGCTCCTACGAGCAGTACTTC.